The clone carrying this T cell receptor (beta chain) has only one observation. The antigen is undetermined. From germline, CDR1 is MNHEY and CDR2 SVGAGI. The ends lost 5 bases at V and 9 bases at J; junction bases unmatched: 10. The CDR3 consists of 15 residues. A multiplex PCR was run with 60 Vbeta primers and 13 Jbeta primers. Sequencing was performed with immunoSEQ multiplex PCR; in TCRdb, only in-frame clones are kept and a portion is missing. The sample includes about 70,000 clones, approximately 60% of them seen just once. This specimen belongs to a study of cytomegalovirus exposure and HLA in healthy donors. Study-wide results and limits: Previously analyzed data showed that most TCR beta V segments were productive at a frequency of about 87% or about 30%. Associated with cytomegalovirus, according to the listing, were around 160 TCR beta chains.

The rearrangement links TRBV6-5 to TRBJ2-4; TRBD1 matches at 10 bases. The specimen sequenced was PBMCs. The TCR was taken from a man aged 25 to 45 in good health and CMV-seronegative. The CDR3 DNA reads TGTGCCAGCAGTCAGACAGGGGGCGAGACGGGCATTCAGTACTTC. Translating it yields CASSQTGGETGIQYF.